The following is a T cell receptor (beta chain) sequence with its context. Its matching antigen is unknown. This record belongs to a study of graft-versus-host responses after intestinal transplantation. General study results and limits: Peak circulating GvH clone levels were associated with early post-transplant HvG declines.

Assay: immunoSEQ multiplex PCR; the TCRdb copy retains only in-frame clones and omits some. This sample yields over 80,000 clones, of which 91% are seen a single time; around 0.2% belongs to the top ten. This clonotype was sampled from a human donor who was the organ donor for an intestinal transplant. The sequences come from unstimulated CD4+ T cells sorted from spleen or lymph node cells, collected before transplant.

The chain's CDR3 is CAWSGGTGGYEQYF. In DNA, the CDR3 is TGTGCCTGGAGTGGGGGGACAGGGGGCTACGAGCAGTACTTC. This chain uses TRBV30 with TRBJ2-7; 11 nucleotides line up with TRBD1. The germline CDR1 and CDR2 sequences are GTSNPN and SVGIG (reference sequence). The CDR3 contains 14 residues. The V segment lost 1 base and the J segment 3 bases; nucleotides outside the gene matches: 2.